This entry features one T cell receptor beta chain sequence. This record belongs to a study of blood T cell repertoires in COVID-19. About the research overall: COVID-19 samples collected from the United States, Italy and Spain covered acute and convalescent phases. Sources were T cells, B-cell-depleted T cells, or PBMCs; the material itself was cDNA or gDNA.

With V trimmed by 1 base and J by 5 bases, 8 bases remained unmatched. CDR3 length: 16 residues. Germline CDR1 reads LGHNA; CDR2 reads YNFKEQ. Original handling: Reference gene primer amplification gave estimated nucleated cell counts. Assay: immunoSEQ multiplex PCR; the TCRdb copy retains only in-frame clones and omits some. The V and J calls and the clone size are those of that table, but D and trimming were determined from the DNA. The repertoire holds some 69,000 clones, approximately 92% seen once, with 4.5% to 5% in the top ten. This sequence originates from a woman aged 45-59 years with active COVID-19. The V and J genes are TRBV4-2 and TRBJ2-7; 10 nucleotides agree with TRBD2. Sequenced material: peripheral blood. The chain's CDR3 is CASSQGPSGSIHEQYF. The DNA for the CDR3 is TGTGCCAGCAGCCAAGGTCCTAGCGGGAGTATCCACGAGCAGTACTTC.